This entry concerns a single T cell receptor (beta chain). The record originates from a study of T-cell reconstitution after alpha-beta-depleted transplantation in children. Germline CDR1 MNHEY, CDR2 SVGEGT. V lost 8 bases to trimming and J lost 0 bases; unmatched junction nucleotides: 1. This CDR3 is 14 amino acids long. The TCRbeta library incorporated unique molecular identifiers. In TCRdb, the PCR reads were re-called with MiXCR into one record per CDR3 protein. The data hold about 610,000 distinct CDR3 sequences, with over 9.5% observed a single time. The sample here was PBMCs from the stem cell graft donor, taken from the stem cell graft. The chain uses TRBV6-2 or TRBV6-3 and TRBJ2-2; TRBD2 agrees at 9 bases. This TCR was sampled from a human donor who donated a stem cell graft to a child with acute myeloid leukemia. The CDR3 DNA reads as TGTGCCAGCGGGACTAGCCCGAACACCGGGGAGCTGTTTTTT. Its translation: CASGTSPNTGELFF.